The 22 T cell receptor beta chains below all came from one sample that was sequenced in a study of blood T cell repertoires in COVID-19. The repertoire was sequenced with immunoSEQ multiplex PCR; TCRdb's copy has only in-frame clones and lacks some. The sample contains around 420,000 clones, 70% to 90% of which appear only once. The sample taken for sequencing was PBMCs or T cells enriched from blood (not recorded which). These receptors were obtained from a woman aged 40 to 50 with acute COVID-19.

The table lists this clone with a few counts. The rearrangement uses TRBV19 and TRBJ1-1; tentatively, D is TRBD1 (5 bases). Germline values: CDR1 LNHDA, CDR2 SQIVND (reference sequence). This CDR3 has 14 residues. V was trimmed by 7 bases and J by 1 base, leaving 13 bases between them. The CDR3 DNA reads as TGTGCCAGTAATAACCGGCAGGGGAACACTGAAGCTTTCTTT. Translating gives CASNNRQGNTEAFF.

The chain couples TRBV6-5 to TRBJ1-6; D gene unclear. Germline CDR1 reads MNHEY; CDR2 reads SVGAGI. Deletions cut 2 bases from V and 0 bases from J, with 5 bases between. The CDR3 loop spans 15 amino acids. The CDR3 nucleotides are TGTGCCAGCAGTTACGGGAGCTCCTATAATTCACCCCTCCACTTT. Translating it yields CASSYGSSYNSPLHF.

V is TRBV5-1 and J is TRBJ2-3; 10 positions match TRBD2. Germline V gene lookup returns CDR1 SGHRS and CDR2 YFSETQ. The CDR3 has 20 residues. V was clipped by 1 base and J by 2 bases; unmatched bases: 16. CDR3 coding DNA: TGCGCCAGCAGCTTGCAAGCTAGCGGGGGCCTAGGGGCGGTCACAGATACGCAGTATTTT. This gives the protein CASSLQASGGLGAVTDTQYF.

This chain joins TRBV6-5 and TRBJ2-3; D is possibly TRBD2 (6 bases). The CDR3 consists of 16 residues. Between the trimmed V and J ends, which lost 2 bases and 0 bases, there was a span of 12 bases. Germline loops: CDR1 MNHEY, CDR2 SVGAGI. For the CDR3, the DNA is TGTGCCAGCAGTTACGATGGACTAAAGAGCACAGATACGCAGTATTTT. Translating it yields CASSYDGLKSTDTQYF.

The rearrangement joins TRBV5-6 to TRBJ2-5; TRBD2 matches 11 bases. This CDR3 has 16 amino acids. V lost 2 bases, J lost 1 base, and 4 bases stayed unmatched. Germline CDR1 is SGHDT and CDR2 is YYEEEE. In DNA, the CDR3 is TGTGCCAGCAGCTTCGGGCTAGCGGGGGGCCAAGAGACCCAGTACTTC. This translates into CASSFGLAGGQETQYF.

This chain connects TRBV5-6 to TRBJ1-6; 9 bases align to TRBD1. CDR3 length: 16 residues. Germline V gives CDR1 SGHDT, CDR2 YYEEEE. Germline trimming cut 3 bases from V and 4 bases from J; bases unmatched to any gene: 5. The CDR3: CASSSGTGLYNSPLHF. CDR3 DNA: TGTGCCAGCAGCTCCGGGACAGGGCTTTATAATTCACCCCTCCACTTT.

The rearrangement joins TRBV29-1 to TRBJ2-7; 9 bases match TRBD1. The germline V gene has CDR1 SQVTM and CDR2 ANQGSEA. This CDR3 is built from 14 residues. Trimming at V came to 4 bases and at J to 1 base, leaving 5 bases not matched to a gene. CDR3 protein: CSVAGQGASYEQYF. The CDR3 DNA is TGCAGCGTTGCGGGACAGGGAGCTTCCTACGAGCAGTACTTC.

The rearrangement joins TRBV24-1 to TRBJ2-3; a possible D gene is TRBD2 (7 bases). CDR3 size: 13 residues. Between the trimmed V and J ends, which lost 5 bases and 6 bases, there was a span of 11 bases. Germline values: CDR1 KGHDR, CDR2 SFDVKD. CDR3 bases: TGTGCCACCAGTGTACAGGGAGGGGATACGCAGTATTTT. It yields the protein CATSVQGGDTQYF.

The chain employs TRBV28 and TRBJ1-2; TRBD1 matches 8 bases. Per germline, CDR1 MDHEN and CDR2 SYDVKM. The CDR3 spans 10 residues. Losses at the gene ends were 8 bases for V and 11 bases for J; bases not matched to a gene: 4. The CDR3: CASGDRPYTF. CDR3 nucleotides: TGTGCCAGCGGGGACAGGCCTTACACCTTC.

The sample holds one count of this clone. V is TRBV5-4 and J is TRBJ2-2; 9 bases match TRBD2. The CDR3 length is 15 residues. V was pared by 7 bases and J by 6 bases, with 10 bases of the junction left unmatched. CDR1 and CDR2 from the germline V gene are SGHNT and YYREEE (reference sequence). Here the CDR3 reads CASRKAGGRPGELFF. As DNA, the CDR3 is TGTGCCAGCCGGAAAGCGGGGGGCCGTCCCGGGGAGCTGTTTTTT.

The genes are TRBV6-1 and TRBJ1-2; D is ambiguous. Germline CDR1 MNHNS, CDR2 SASEGT. With 2 bases removed from V and 8 bases from J, the gap between germline ends came to 9 bases. The CDR3 is 12 residues long. This CDR3 is CASSELGEGYTF. CDR3 sequence (DNA): TGTGCCAGCAGTGAACTGGGAGAAGGCTACACCTTC.

The J gene is TRBJ1-2, the V gene TRBV15; no firm D call. V dropped 2 bases and J dropped 0 bases, with 7 bases sitting between them. The germline V gene has CDR1 LNHNV and CDR2 YYDKDF (reference sequence). This CDR3 is 14 amino acids long. The DNA of the CDR3 is TGTGCCACCAGCAGACAGATCCCTAACTATGGCTACACCTTC. Its translation: CATSRQIPNYGYTF.

The chain is built from TRBV24-1 and TRBJ1-2; D not resolved. The CDR3 sequence is 13 residues long. Germline V lookup: CDR1 KGHDR, CDR2 SFDVKD. V was cut by 4 bases and J by 7 bases, with 12 bases left in between. The CDR3 region has the DNA TGTGCCACCAGTGACCTGGAGGTGACTGGCTACACCTTC. It translates to CATSDLEVTGYTF.

The genes are TRBV6-5 and TRBJ2-1; 12 positions match TRBD2. V lost 2 bases, J lost 9 bases, and 8 bases stayed unmatched. This CDR3 has 16 amino acids. CDR1 and CDR2 (germline): MNHEY, SVGAGI. CDR3 DNA: TGTGCCAGCAGTTACGAACTAGCGGGGGGCCGGGGTGAGCAGTTCTTC. Its protein product is CASSYELAGGRGEQFF.

J is TRBJ1-4 and V is TRBV5-4, with TRBD1 matching over 8 bases. The germline gives CDR1 SGHNT, CDR2 YYREEE (reference sequence). The CDR3 is 16 residues long. The V and J ends lost 3 bases and 7 bases, in that order; junction bases with no gene match: 11. CDR3 amino acids: CASSWGAGTGIEKLFF. In DNA form, the CDR3 reads TGTGCCAGCAGCTGGGGGGCCGGGACAGGTATTGAAAAACTGTTTTTT.

In its sample, this clone was seen once. The chain joins TRBV7-9 to TRBJ1-4, with TRBD1 matching over 8 bases. Germline V gives CDR1 SEHNR, CDR2 FQNEAQ (reference sequence). This CDR3 is built from 18 residues. The trim removed 1 base at V and 5 bases at J, leaving 12 bases unmatched. The CDR3 DNA reads TGTGCCAGCAGCTTAGGTGCAGGGGGCGACGGTACCAATGAAAAACTGTTTTTT. It specifies CASSLGAGGDGTNEKLFF.

The J gene is TRBJ2-3, the V gene TRBV9; 9 positions match TRBD2. After removal of 4 bases from V and 8 bases from J, the junction contained 8 bases not matched to a gene. This CDR3 contains 14 residues. CDR1 SGDLS and CDR2 YYNGEE come from the germline V gene. CDR3 DNA: TGTGCCAGCAGCCCAGCAGCGGGGGGATCTACGCAGTATTTT. This sequence encodes CASSPAAGGSTQYF.

The rearrangement links TRBV30 to TRBJ2-3; 8 bases align to TRBD2. The CDR3 loop spans 14 amino acids. V shed 3 bases and J 5 bases; nucleotides not matched to a gene: 7. Looked up from germline, CDR1 is GTSNPN and CDR2 is SVGIG (reference sequence). The CDR3 region has the DNA TGTGCCTGGAGCCTCCGGGGGGGTGTAGATACGCAGTATTTT. Amino acid sequence: CAWSLRGGVDTQYF.

The chain joins TRBV7-2 to TRBJ1-2, with 9 bases identical to TRBD1. The junction had 2 bases not matched to a gene; V was cut back by 2 bases and J by 1 base. The V gene's germline CDR1 is SGHTA and CDR2 FQGNSA. The CDR3 extends over 15 amino acids. The CDR3 DNA reads TGTGCCAGCAGCTTAAGGGACAGGGTTAACTATGGCTACACCTTC. This encodes CASSLRDRVNYGYTF.

The V gene is TRBV7-9, the J gene TRBJ2-7, with 9 nucleotides matching TRBD1. V dropped 8 bases and J dropped 3; count of bases not matched to a gene: 5. CDR1 and CDR2 from the germline V gene are SEHNR and FQNEAQ (reference sequence). The CDR3 consists of 13 residues. As DNA, the CDR3 is TGTGCCAGCGAGGGACAGGGTGACTACGAGCAGTACTTC. Protein product: CASEGQGDYEQYF. The entire variable domain, with the rest obtained from reference TRBV7-9 and TRBJ2-7, is as follows: DTGVSQNPRHKITKRGQNVTFRCDPISEHNRLYWYRQTLGQGPEFLTYFQNEAQLEKSRLLSDRFSAERPKGSFSTLEIQRTEQGDSAMYLCASEGQGDYEQYFGPGTRLTVT.

The chain carries TRBV4-1 and TRBJ1-1; 7 nucleotides match TRBD1. This CDR3 has 15 amino acids. Looked up from germline, CDR1 is MGHRA and CDR2 is YSYEKL. V shed 1 base, J shed 4 bases, and the junction held 6 bases outside the gene matches. The DNA for the CDR3 is TGCGCCAGCAGCCAAGGTGCAGGGGGGCGCACTGAAGCTTTCTTT. It is translated as CASSQGAGGRTEAFF.

Concerning this clone itself: A read error may produce the germline difference seen at one junction end. The V gene is TRBV7-9, the J gene TRBJ1-2, with D uncertain. The germline CDR1 and CDR2 sequences are SEHNR and FQNEAQ (reference sequence). This CDR3 has 12 residues. The CDR3 DNA reads as TGTGCCAGCAGCCGGGTTAACGATGGCTACACCTTC. It codes for CASSRVNDGYTF.